The subject of this entry is one T cell receptor (beta chain). This entry comes from a study of OX40 agonist ivuxolimab in advanced cancers. Sequencing used immunoSEQ multiplex PCR; TCRdb keeps in-frame clones, though not all of them. The repertoire holds approximately 43,000 clones, with around four fifths as singletons. CDR1 is SEHNR and CDR2 is FQNEAQ in the germline V gene (reference sequence). V lost 3 bases and J lost 0; bases outside the gene matches: 13. The CDR3 is 19 residues long. The chain employs TRBV7-9 and TRBJ1-3, with 8 bases fitting TRBD1. The TCR was taken from an adult with an advanced solid tumor such as melanoma, head and neck, liver or kidney cancer. The sample consisted of CD4+ or CD8+ T cells sorted from blood, taken in a trial of the OX40 agonist ivuxolimab. The CDR3 sequence is CASSFSDRGWLSSGNTIYF. The CDR3 DNA is TGTGCCAGCAGCTTTTCTGACAGGGGATGGCTGAGCTCTGGAAACACCATATATTTT.